These 25 T cell receptor beta chains were sequenced from one sample in a study of blood T cell repertoires in COVID-19. Sequenced by immunoSEQ multiplex PCR; TCRdb stores in-frame clones only, minus some. The table has about 400,000 clones, roughly 89% seen once. Sequences were obtained from PBMCs or T cells enriched from blood (not recorded which). All receptors derive from a woman aged 30 to 39 who had recovered from COVID-19.

The gene calls are TRBV28 and TRBJ2-3; 7 bases are a match to TRBD1. The germline gives CDR1 MDHEN, CDR2 SYDVKM. V trimming: 7 bases; J trimming: 4 bases; junction bases outside the gene matches: 8. This CDR3 has 14 amino acids. CDR3 nucleotide sequence: TGTGCCAGCACCGTGGGACAGTATGCAGATACGCAGTATTTT. This encodes CASTVGQYADTQYF.

This rearrangement joins TRBV7-2 to TRBJ1-1, with D unclear. Germline V gene data show CDR1 as SGHTA and CDR2 as FQGNSA. The CDR3 runs to 13 residues. V was cut by 5 bases and J by 10 bases, with 17 bases left in between. The CDR3: CASSITAVSAAFF. CDR3 nucleotide sequence: TGTGCCAGCAGCATAACAGCGGTAAGCGCAGCTTTCTTT.

This sequence joins TRBV28 and TRBJ1-5, with D possibly being TRBD1 (5 bases). Per germline, CDR1 MDHEN and CDR2 SYDVKM. Trimming left V 3 bases short and J 2 bases short, with 11 bases between. The CDR3 contains 15 residues. In DNA form, the CDR3 reads TGTGCCAGCAGTTTGGAGGGGTTCGGCAATCAGCCCCAGCATTTT. It codes for CASSLEGFGNQPQHF.

The rearrangement uses TRBV18 and TRBJ2-7, with 11 bases fitting TRBD1. CDR1 is KGHSH, CDR2 LQKENI, per germline. The CDR3 is 13 amino acids. V gave up 8 bases and J gave up 2 bases; unmatched junction bases: 2. CDR3 sequence reads: CASGGQGAYEQYF. The DNA of the CDR3 is TGTGCCAGCGGGGGACAGGGGGCCTACGAGCAGTACTTC.

This clone was detected a few times. The rearrangement links TRBV6-4 to TRBJ1-2; 8 nucleotides match TRBD1. The CDR3 is 13 residues long. Per germline, CDR1 MRHNA and CDR2 SNTAGT. Trimming took 3 bases from V and 8 from J; bases not matched to a gene: 5. CDR3 sequence reads: CASSEQGASGYTF. The DNA for the CDR3 is TGTGCCAGCAGTGAGCAGGGGGCTAGCGGCTACACCTTC.

V and J are TRBV10-2 and TRBJ2-3, with 12 bases matching TRBD2. CDR1 is WSHSY and CDR2 is SAAADI in the germline V gene. This CDR3 has 15 residues. V was clipped by 6 bases and J by 2 bases; unmatched bases: 3. The CDR3 spells CASRTSGSFTDTQYF. For the CDR3, the DNA is TGCGCCAGCAGGACTAGCGGGAGTTTCACAGATACGCAGTATTTT.

CDR3 DNA: TGTGCCACCAGCGGTGGCGGGGGCGGGGTGGTCGGGGAGCTGTTTTTT. Translation: CATSGGGGGVVGELFF. This chain joins TRBV15 and TRBJ2-2; perhaps TRBD2 as D (7 bases). Trimming pared 5 bases from V and 7 bases from J, leaving 20 bases between. The germline CDR1 and CDR2 sequences are LNHNV and YYDKDF (reference sequence). The CDR3 covers 16 residues.

To note about this clone: The identical CDR3 is also encoded by other nucleotide sequences in the sample. The V and J genes are TRBV7-8 and TRBJ2-7; D ambiguous. Deletions cut 5 bases from V and 4 bases from J, with 6 bases between. The CDR3 contains 11 residues. From germline, CDR1 is SGHVS and CDR2 FQNEAQ. CDR3 DNA sequence: TGTGCCAGCAGCCTTACATACGAGCAGTACTTC. Amino acids: CASSLTYEQYF.

The V call is TRBV14, the J call TRBJ2-7; D perhaps matches TRBD2 (6 bases). The CDR3 length is 13 residues. The germline V gene encodes CDR1 SGHDN and CDR2 FVKESK. V lost 5 bases to trimming and J lost 7 bases, with 15 bases between them. CDR3 residues: CASSAKLGGEQYF. The CDR3 DNA reads TGTGCCAGCAGCGCTAAACTAGGAGGGGAGCAGTACTTC.

The chain has TRBV5-1 and TRBJ2-6, with D tentatively TRBD1 (8 bases). This CDR3 is 20 amino acids long. The V end lost 6 bases, the J end lost 0 bases, and 25 bases lay between the germline ends. CDR1 and CDR2 from the germline V gene are SGHRS and YFSETQ. CDR3 sequence (DNA): TGCGCCAGCACCAGTGGGAGGGGGACAGGAAGACCCTCTGGGGCCAACGTCCTGACTTTC. Translation: CASTSGRGTGRPSGANVLTF.

The chain has TRBV19 and TRBJ1-1, with 8 nucleotides matching TRBD1. The CDR3 spans 17 residues. Germline values: CDR1 LNHDA, CDR2 SQIVND (reference sequence). J lost 3 bases, V lost 7 bases, and 16 bases had no gene match. CDR3 DNA sequence: TGTGCCAGTACCACGGTAGGACAGGGACTTGGGGACACTGAAGCTTTCTTT. Its protein is CASTTVGQGLGDTEAFF.

This chain links TRBV18 with TRBJ2-3, with D possibly matching TRBD2 (6 bases). The CDR3 is 17 amino acids. Germline V lookup: CDR1 KGHSH, CDR2 LQKENI. V was shortened by 1 base and J by 6 bases, with 20 bases between the two germline ends. This chain's CDR3 is CASSPRRGVVSGDTQYF. As DNA, the CDR3 is TGTGCCAGCTCACCACGGCGCGGGGTAGTAAGTGGGGATACGCAGTATTTT.

This clone was picked up one time. V usage is TRBV15 and J usage is TRBJ1-1, with TRBD1 matching over 8 bases. Per germline, CDR1 LNHNV and CDR2 YYDKDF (reference sequence). V shed 3 bases and J 3 bases; nucleotides not matched to a gene: 6. This CDR3 has 15 residues. The CDR3: CATSSRTTGDTEAFF. The CDR3 nucleotides are TGTGCCACCAGCAGTCGGACGACAGGGGACACTGAAGCTTTCTTT.

The V gene is TRBV11-2, the J gene TRBJ2-7, with 7 bases matching TRBD1. The CDR3 has 18 residues. The junction had 19 bases not matched to a gene; V was cut back by 5 bases and J by 3 bases. The germline CDR1 and CDR2 sequences are SGHAT and FQNNGV. The CDR3 DNA reads as TGTGCCAGCAGCATAGTTGGACCCGGGACAGAGGCAAACTACGAGCAGTACTTC. It translates to CASSIVGPGTEANYEQYF.

The V gene is TRBV19, the J gene TRBJ2-1; perhaps TRBD2 as D (5 bases). CDR3 length equals 15 residues. The germline gives CDR1 LNHDA, CDR2 SQIVND (reference sequence). V was clipped by 6 bases and J by 5 bases, with 17 bases between them. DNA of the CDR3: TGTGCCAGTAGGGGTCTGACCTCGGGGAACAATGAGCAGTTCTTC. It yields the protein CASRGLTSGNNEQFF. Filled out from reference TRBV19 and TRBJ2-1, the complete variable domain reads DGGITQSPKYLFRKEGQNVTLSCEQNLNHDAMYWYRQDPGQGLRLIYYSQIVNDFQKGDIAEGYSVSREKKESFPLTVTSAQKNPTAFYLCASRGLTSGNNEQFFGPGTRLTVL.

The chain has TRBV7-3 and TRBJ2-6; D call uncertain. Trimming removed 1 base from V and 4 bases from J, with 26 bases in between. This CDR3 is 21 amino acids long. CDR1 SGHTA and CDR2 FQGTGA come from the germline V gene. This CDR3 reads CASSLSKGWPGDRWGANVLTF. In DNA, the CDR3 is TGTGCCAGCAGCTTAAGCAAAGGATGGCCAGGCGATCGTTGGGGGGCCAACGTCCTGACTTTC.

The chain has TRBV10-3 and TRBJ2-3; TRBD2 matches at 10 bases. Germline trimming cut 6 bases from V and 2 bases from J; bases unmatched to any gene: 5. Germline V lookup: CDR1 ENHRY, CDR2 SYGVKD. The length of the CDR3 is 15 residues. CDR3 amino acids: CAIRQLAGLTDTQYF. The CDR3 DNA follows: TGTGCCATCAGGCAACTAGCGGGGCTCACAGATACGCAGTATTTT.

The rearrangement joins TRBV9 to TRBJ2-7, with 11 bases matching TRBD1. The CDR3 is 15 residues long. The V gene's germline CDR1 is SGDLS and CDR2 YYNGEE. V lost 4 bases, J lost 5 bases, and 8 bases stayed unmatched. As DNA, the CDR3 is TGTGCCAGCAGCCCCCGGACAGGGGGCTTGAACGAGCAGTACTTC. It is translated as CASSPRTGGLNEQYF.

The chain employs TRBV7-2 and TRBJ1-1; TRBD1 might be the D (5 bases). The germline gives CDR1 SGHTA, CDR2 FQGNSA. V lost 2 bases, J lost 0 bases, and 7 bases lay in between. The CDR3 runs 14 residues. CDR3 in DNA: TGTGCCAGCAGCTTACCAGGGATGAACACTGAAGCTTTCTTT. It specifies CASSLPGMNTEAFF.

J is TRBJ2-7 and V is TRBV7-9; tentatively, D is TRBD2 (7 bases). There are 15 residues in the CDR3. CDR1 is SEHNR and CDR2 is FQNEAQ in the germline V gene (reference sequence). Trimming removed 5 bases from V and 6 bases from J, with 20 bases in between. CDR3 bases: TGTGCCAGCAGCCTTAGGGCGGGGGCGATCGGCGAGCAGTACTTC. Translated: CASSLRAGAIGEQYF.

The rearrangement joins TRBV19 to TRBJ1-1; tentative D call: TRBD1 (6 bases). CDR3 length: 14 amino acids. CDR1 LNHDA and CDR2 SQIVND come from the germline V gene (reference sequence). The V and J ends lost 5 bases and 5 bases respectively, with 15 bases between them. This chain's CDR3 is CASSVGGARTEAFF. The CDR3 region has the DNA TGTGCCAGTAGTGTGGGGGGGGCGCGGACTGAAGCTTTCTTT.

CDR3 amino acids: CASSQPTGDYTF. CDR3 DNA sequence: TGTGCCAGCAGCCAACCGACAGGCGACTACACCTTC. The chain is built from TRBV3-1 (or the pseudogene TRBV3-2) and TRBJ1-2, with D maybe TRBD1 (6 bases). V gave up 2 bases and J gave up 10 bases, with 11 bases separating them. The CDR3 has 12 residues. Germline V CDR1 and CDR2: LGHDT, YNNKEL (reference sequence).

The V call is TRBV6-5, the J call TRBJ2-1; TRBD2 matches at 11 bases. Trimming at V came to 5 bases and at J to 3 bases, leaving 3 bases not matched to a gene. Per germline, CDR1 MNHEY and CDR2 SVGAGI. This CDR3 has 15 residues. The CDR3 region is CASSIAGGRYNEQFF. The CDR3 DNA reads as TGTGCCAGCAGTATAGCGGGAGGGCGCTACAATGAGCAGTTCTTC.

V and J are TRBV19 and TRBJ2-1; no definite D call. Trimming pared 1 base from V and 7 bases from J, leaving 8 bases between. This CDR3 spans 13 amino acids. The germline CDR1 and CDR2 sequences are LNHDA and SQIVND (reference sequence). CDR3 region: CASSIVPVNEQFF. The CDR3 nucleotides are TGTGCCAGTAGTATAGTCCCCGTAAATGAGCAGTTCTTC.

V gene TRBV6-5 combines with J gene TRBJ1-1; 7 bases are shared with TRBD1. This CDR3 has 14 residues. With 1 base clipped from V and 6 bases from J, the junction kept 5 bases outside the gene matches. Germline lookup yields CDR1 MNHEY and CDR2 SVGAGI. CDR3 DNA sequence: TGTGCCAGCAGTTACTACAAGGGGGCCCCTGAAGCTTTCTTT. Its translation is CASSYYKGAPEAFF.